This entry lists 32 T cell receptor beta chains sequenced from one sample in a study of T cell responses to AZD1222 COVID-19 vaccine. Using immunoSEQ multiplex PCR, the repertoire was profiled, and TCRdb retains in-frame clones only, with some absent. The sample consists of some 120,000 clones, around nine tenths of them appearing once. Here the sequenced sample was peripheral blood, taken on day 0 of AZD1222 vaccination. Every receptor here comes from an adult in good health.

The gene calls are TRBV5-1 and TRBJ2-3, with TRBD2 identical over 11 bases. The trim removed 4 bases at V and 6 bases at J, leaving 4 bases unmatched. This CDR3 is 14 amino acids long. Germline CDR1 SGHRS, CDR2 YFSETQ. CDR3 sequence: CASSVSGGGDTQYF. The CDR3 DNA is TGCGCCAGCAGCGTTAGCGGGGGGGGTGATACGCAGTATTTT.

The table lists this clone with a count of one. The rearrangement links TRBV2 to TRBJ1-1, with D uncertain. This CDR3 contains 14 residues. In germline, CDR1 is SNHLY, CDR2 FYNNEI. Between the trimmed V and J ends, which lost 7 bases and 0 bases, there was a span of 12 bases. CDR3 nucleotides: TGTGCCAGCACGCCAGGCCTAATGAACACTGAAGCTTTCTTT. It specifies CASTPGLMNTEAFF.

This clone has just a few counts. The V gene is TRBV3-1 (or the pseudogene TRBV3-2), the J gene TRBJ1-6, with a tentative D call TRBD1 (6 bases). The CDR3 covers 14 residues. Trimming cost V 3 bases and J 7 bases, with 10 bases left between them. Germline assignment: CDR1 LGHDT and CDR2 YNNKEL (reference sequence). The CDR3 nucleotides are TGTGCCAGCAGCCACAAGGGACAAAATTCACCCCTCCACTTT. Its protein product is CASSHKGQNSPLHF.

The chain joins TRBV7-9 to TRBJ2-7; D is unclear. The CDR3 totals 11 residues. V shed 2 bases and J shed 6 bases, with 5 bases lying between them. Germline assignment: CDR1 SEHNR and CDR2 FQNEAQ (reference sequence). CDR3 DNA: TGTGCCAGCAGCTTAATTTTCGAGCAGTACTTC. It encodes CASSLIFEQYF.

The chain links TRBV5-5 to TRBJ2-3; maybe TRBD2 (5 bases). The CDR3 is 14 residues long. Trimming took off 0 bases at V and 4 bases at J, with 9 bases between the two ends. Germline V gene sequence: CDR1 SGHKS, CDR2 YYEKEE (reference sequence). The DNA for the CDR3 is TGTGCCAGCAGCTTGGAGGGTAGCGCAGATACGCAGTATTTT. This sequence encodes CASSLEGSADTQYF.

The V call is TRBV7-9, the J call TRBJ1-6, with TRBD1 as a possible D gene (5 bases). The CDR3 has 13 residues. V was shortened by 8 bases and J by 6 bases, with 11 bases between the two germline ends. Germline CDR1 is SEHNR and CDR2 is FQNEAQ (reference sequence). CDR3 region: CASGTDRNSPLHF. The CDR3 nucleotides read TGTGCCAGCGGGACGGATCGTAATTCACCCCTCCACTTT.

The V call is TRBV7-2, the J call TRBJ2-2; TRBD1 is a possible D gene (5 bases). The CDR3 has 17 residues. The germline gives CDR1 SGHTA, CDR2 FQGNSA. Trimming shortened V by 5 bases and J by 1 base, and 17 bases separated the two germline ends. For the CDR3, the DNA is TGTGCCAGCAGCGCCCGCACCGACACAGGGAACACCGGGGAGCTGTTTTTT. The encoded protein is CASSARTDTGNTGELFF.

The chain couples TRBV19 to TRBJ1-1, with D hard to call. CDR1 LNHDA and CDR2 SQIVND come from the germline V gene (reference sequence). With 7 bases removed from V and 5 bases from J, the gap between germline ends came to 17 bases. This CDR3 contains 14 residues. CDR3 bases: TGTGCCAGTACTGTGGGCGGGCGGGCTACTGAAGCTTTCTTT. It codes for CASTVGGRATEAFF.

The rearrangement uses TRBV30 and TRBJ2-7; no clear D. CDR1 and CDR2 from the germline V gene are GTSNPN and SVGIG (reference sequence). CDR3 length: 14 residues. V lost 2 bases and J lost 1, with 12 bases in between. CDR3 amino acids: CAWSKGLVSYEQYF. Here the CDR3 DNA reads TGTGCCTGGAGTAAAGGGTTGGTTTCCTACGAGCAGTACTTC.

This chain links TRBV6-5 with TRBJ2-6, with TRBD1 as a possible D gene (5 bases). CDR1 is MNHEY, CDR2 SVGAGI, per germline. The CDR3 length is 15 residues. The V end lost 6 bases, the J end lost 2 bases, and 11 bases lay between the germline ends. The CDR3 nucleotides read TGTGCCAGCAGCCGACAGTTCACTGGGGCCAACGTCCTGACTTTC. This sequence encodes CASSRQFTGANVLTF.

The V and J genes are TRBV19 and TRBJ1-4; D is uncertain. V lost 11 bases to trimming and J lost 4 bases, with 14 bases between them. In germline, CDR1 is LNHDA, CDR2 SQIVND (reference sequence). CDR3 length equals 13 residues. For the CDR3, the DNA is TGTGCCCTTAAACTGAGGTTTAATGAAAAACTGTTTTTT. As protein: CALKLRFNEKLFF. The variable domain in full, completed from reference TRBV19 and TRBJ1-4, reads DGGITQSPKYLFRKEGQNVTLSCEQNLNHDAMYWYRQDPGQGLRLIYYSQIVNDFQKGDIAEGYSVSREKKESFPLTVTSAQKNPTAFYLCALKLRFNEKLFFGSGTQLSVL.

V and J are TRBV11-2 and TRBJ1-4; D unresolved. Germline-derived CDR1 and CDR2 are SGHAT and FQNNGV. Trimming removed 0 bases at V and 8 bases at J, with 16 bases between. CDR3 length: 16 residues. The CDR3 bases are TGTGCCAGCAGCTTAGAGAGATCCAGTAAGGGAGAAAAACTGTTTTTT. Translating it yields CASSLERSSKGEKLFF.

In this sample, this clone turned up a few times. This chain uses TRBV20-1 with TRBJ2-5, with D perhaps matching TRBD2 (6 bases). Trimming left V 3 bases short and J 1 base short, with 9 bases between. Germline-derived CDR1 and CDR2 are DFQATT and SNEGSKA (reference sequence). This CDR3 is built from 13 residues. The CDR3 nucleotides read TGCAGTGCTAGTCGGGGGATCCAAGAGACCCAGTACTTC. As protein: CSASRGIQETQYF.

This chain connects TRBV28 to TRBJ2-1, with D perhaps matching TRBD1 or TRBD2 (7 bases each). CDR3 length equals 14 residues. The ends were cut back, 7 bases at V and 9 bases at J, with 19 bases in the middle. Germline V gene sequence: CDR1 MDHEN, CDR2 SYDVKM. CDR3 sequence (DNA): TGTGCCAGCATGGGAGGGGGCTCTTCCGTTGAGCAGTTCTTC. Protein product: CASMGGGSSVEQFF.

The chain combines TRBV7-8 with TRBJ1-5; D gene uncertain. This CDR3 contains 15 residues. Germline V lookup: CDR1 SGHVS, CDR2 FQNEAQ. V was cut by 4 bases and J by 4 bases, with 14 bases left in between. In nucleotides, the CDR3 is TGTGCCAGCAGCTCCCGGGCCTTCGGTAATCAGCCCCAGCATTTT. Amino acid sequence: CASSSRAFGNQPQHF.

V is TRBV5-1 and J is TRBJ2-1; no reliable D call. Per the germline V gene, CDR1 is SGHRS and CDR2 is YFSETQ. The CDR3 length is 16 residues. V gave up 3 bases and J gave up 5 bases, with 18 bases separating them. Written as DNA, the CDR3 is TGCGCCAGCAGCTCTCCGCCAGACCGCCCTAACAATGAGCAGTTCTTC. This translates into CASSSPPDRPNNEQFF.

The chain carries TRBV7-9 and TRBJ2-5, with D unclear. Trimming took off 5 bases at V and 1 base at J, with 11 bases between the two ends. The germline gives CDR1 SEHNR, CDR2 FQNEAQ (reference sequence). The CDR3 length is 14 residues. The CDR3 sequence is CASSLWASQETQYF. CDR3 coding DNA: TGTGCCAGCAGCCTCTGGGCTTCCCAAGAGACCCAGTACTTC. Together with reference TRBV7-9 and TRBJ2-5, the CDR3 gives the full variable domain: DTGVSQNPRHKITKRGQNVTFRCDPISEHNRLYWYRQTLGQGPEFLTYFQNEAQLEKSRLLSDRFSAERPKGSFSTLEIQRTEQGDSAMYLCASSLWASQETQYFGPGTRLLVL.

V is TRBV7-3 and J is TRBJ1-2; D is unclear. Germline values: CDR1 SGHTA, CDR2 FQGTGA. V was cut by 5 bases and J by 7 bases, with 14 bases left in between. The CDR3 is 13 amino acids. The CDR3 bases are TGTGCCAGCAGCCCCGCTGGGGATTCTGGCTACACCTTC. This encodes CASSPAGDSGYTF.

The DNA for the CDR3 is TGTGCCAGCAGTTTATCAGGGACAGCGAGAGAGACCCAGTACTTC. It yields the protein CASSLSGTARETQYF. The chain carries TRBV27 and TRBJ2-5; TRBD1 aligns across 7 bases. Germline loops: CDR1 MNHEY, CDR2 SMNVEV (reference sequence). Trimming at V came to 0 bases and at J to 4 bases, leaving 5 bases not matched to a gene. The CDR3 is made up of 15 amino acids.

The gene calls are TRBV10-3 and TRBJ2-1; tentative D call: TRBD2 (6 bases). V lost 8 bases, J lost 10 bases, and 21 bases lay in between. Looked up from germline, CDR1 is ENHRY and CDR2 is SYGVKD. This CDR3 has 14 amino acids. The chain's CDR3 is CAIGAGTFAREQFF. CDR3 DNA: TGTGCCATCGGAGCAGGGACTTTTGCTCGGGAGCAGTTCTTC.

This clone appeared a single time. V gene TRBV9 combines with J gene TRBJ1-2, with no clear D. The CDR3 extends over 14 amino acids. From germline, CDR1 is SGDLS and CDR2 YYNGEE. V dropped 3 bases and J dropped 4 bases, with 13 bases sitting between them. In DNA, the CDR3 is TGTGCCAGCAGCGCCCAGAGGGATGGCTATGGCTACACCTTC. This translates into CASSAQRDGYGYTF.

The chain employs TRBV2 and TRBJ1-1; D is uncertain. The V and J ends lost 6 bases and 1 base respectively, with 15 bases between them. Germline V gives CDR1 SNHLY, CDR2 FYNNEI. This CDR3 is 15 amino acids long. CDR3 nucleotides: TGTGCCAGCAGCGAAACCGGGCCGCAGAACACTGAAGCTTTCTTT. This translates into CASSETGPQNTEAFF. The variable domain in full, with the rest retrieved from reference TRBV2 and TRBJ1-1, is EPEVTQTPSHQVTQMGQEVILRCVPISNHLYFYWYRQILGQKVEFLVSFYNNEISEKSEIFDDQFSVERPDGSNFTLKIRSTKLEDSAMYFCASSETGPQNTEAFFGQGTRLTVV.

The rearrangement joins TRBV7-3 to TRBJ2-1; 8 bases are shared with TRBD2. The CDR3 is 17 residues long. Per the germline V gene, CDR1 is SGHTA and CDR2 is FQGTGA. Trimming removed 1 base from V and 3 bases from J; junction bases left unmatched: 8. CDR3 protein: CASSLSPSGGYYNEQFF. The DNA for the CDR3 is TGTGCCAGCAGCTTAAGTCCCAGCGGGGGATACTACAATGAGCAGTTCTTC.

This clone showed up just once. The V gene is TRBV30, the J gene TRBJ1-6; D is unresolved. V was trimmed by 5 bases and J by 6 bases, leaving 11 bases between them. Germline-derived CDR1 and CDR2 are GTSNPN and SVGIG (reference sequence). The CDR3 runs to 13 residues. The CDR3 nucleotides read TGTGCCTGGGCGGGCTCTAGTAATTCACCCCTCCACTTT. Translation gives CAWAGSSNSPLHF. Variable domain in full (rest from reference TRBV30 and TRBJ1-6): SQTIHQWPATLVQPVGSPLSLECTVEGTSNPNLYWYRQAAGRGLQLLFYSVGIGQISSEVPQNLSASRPQDRQFILSSKKLLLSDSGFYLCAWAGSSNSPLHFGNGTRLTVT.

The J gene is TRBJ1-1, the V gene TRBV4-1, with 8 positions matching TRBD1. This CDR3 is 16 amino acids long. V was clipped by 4 bases and J by 1 base; unmatched bases: 8. Germline CDR1 reads MGHRA; CDR2 reads YSYEKL. The chain's CDR3 is CASSPEDRDENTEAFF. The CDR3, as DNA: TGCGCCAGCAGCCCAGAGGACAGGGATGAGAACACTGAAGCTTTCTTT.

This clone was detected only once. V gene TRBV29-1 combines with J gene TRBJ2-5; 11 nucleotides align to TRBD2. This CDR3 comprises 15 residues. Unmatched junction bases numbered 10, after V lost 5 bases and J lost 5 bases. CDR1 SQVTM and CDR2 ANQGSEA come from the germline V gene. CDR3 coding DNA: TGCAGCGTTTCAATAGCGGGGGGGCCTGATGAGACCCAGTACTTC. As protein: CSVSIAGGPDETQYF. Full variable domain (remainder filled in from reference TRBV29-1 and TRBJ2-5): SAVISQKPSRDICQRGTSLTIQCQVDSQVTMMFWYRQQPGQSLTLIATANQGSEATYESGFVIDKFPISRPNLTFSTLTVSNMSPEDSSIYLCSVSIAGGPDETQYFGPGTRLLVL.

The chain couples TRBV7-9 to TRBJ1-1; no reliable D call. The CDR3 covers 13 residues. The germline V gene encodes CDR1 SEHNR and CDR2 FQNEAQ (reference sequence). Trimming cost V 2 bases and J 8 bases, with 12 bases left between them. This CDR3 reads CASSLSGSGEAFF. The CDR3 DNA reads as TGTGCCAGCAGCTTATCAGGCAGCGGGGAAGCTTTCTTT.

The chain combines TRBV2 with TRBJ2-4; TRBD2 agrees at 8 bases. V dropped 0 bases and J dropped 7; count of bases not matched to a gene: 5. In germline, CDR1 is SNHLY, CDR2 FYNNEI. This CDR3 has 15 amino acids. The CDR3 DNA follows: TGTGCCAGCAGTGAAGCGCGGGGGGCGCGGAACATTCAGTACTTC. This sequence encodes CASSEARGARNIQYF.

This sequence joins TRBV5-1 and TRBJ1-5; D gene uncertain. The germline CDR1 and CDR2 sequences are SGHRS and YFSETQ. The CDR3 spans 15 residues. V was shortened by 0 bases and J by 0 bases, with 7 bases between the two germline ends. The CDR3 here is CASSLAGNSNQPQHF. The CDR3 DNA is TGCGCCAGCAGCTTGGCTGGGAATAGCAATCAGCCCCAGCATTTT.

The table lists this clone with a few counts. The chain uses TRBV5-1 and TRBJ1-2; maybe TRBD1 (6 bases). The CDR3 loop spans 14 amino acids. Germline-derived CDR1 and CDR2 are SGHRS and YFSETQ. The V and J ends lost 7 bases and 4 bases respectively, with 17 bases between them. The CDR3 DNA follows: TGCGCCAGCCACGGGGACACCCACTCCTATGGCTACACCTTC. It yields the protein CASHGDTHSYGYTF. Filled out from reference TRBV5-1 and TRBJ1-2, the complete variable domain reads KAGVTQTPRYLIKTRGQQVTLSCSPISGHRSVSWYQQTPGQGLQFLFEYFSETQRNKGNFPGRFSGRQFSNSRSEMNVSTLELGDSALYLCASHGDTHSYGYTFGSGTRLTVV.

The CDR3 DNA reads as TGCGCCAGCAGCCCCCTAGATCCGATCACCGGGGAGCTGTTTTTT. This gives the protein CASSPLDPITGELFF. The chain combines TRBV5-1 with TRBJ2-2; D remains ambiguous. The CDR3 runs 15 residues. CDR1 is SGHRS, CDR2 YFSETQ, per germline. V lost 4 bases and J lost 4, with 14 bases in between.

J is TRBJ1-1 and V is TRBV7-9; D remains ambiguous. The germline gives CDR1 SEHNR, CDR2 FQNEAQ (reference sequence). The V gene lost 3 bases and the J gene lost 1 base, with 6 bases spanning the gap. This CDR3 has 13 amino acids. CDR3 nucleotide sequence: TGTGCCAGCAGCTTCATCACGAACACTGAAGCTTTCTTT. Its protein is CASSFITNTEAFF.